These 14 T cell receptor beta chains originate from one sample sequenced in a study of T cell clonotyping in hematopoietic cell transplantation. Sequencing used immunoSEQ multiplex PCR; TCRdb keeps in-frame clones, though not all of them. Among 10,000 to 15,000 clones listed, roughly 92% were seen once. Sequenced here: PBMCs, sampled 100 days after allogeneic stem cell transplant. These receptors were obtained from a female patient aged 50 to 60 who had an allogeneic stem cell transplant from an unrelated donor, so the T cells may come from the graft donor. Some clones in this sample may be carry-over from other donors' samples.

J is TRBJ2-1 and V is TRBV11-2; 8 nucleotides line up with TRBD2. Germline V CDR1 and CDR2: SGHAT, FQNNGV. The junction had 6 bases not matched to a gene; V was cut back by 1 base and J by 7 bases. This CDR3 contains 15 residues. CDR3 bases: TGTGCCAGCAGCTTAGCGGGAGGGCCTTTGAATGAGCAGTTCTTC. It is translated as CASSLAGGPLNEQFF. The variable domain in full, completed from reference TRBV11-2 and TRBJ2-1, reads EAGVAQSPRYKIIEKRQSVAFWCNPISGHATLYWYQQILGQGPKLLIQFQNNGVVDDSQLPKDRFSAERLKGVDSTLKIQPAKLEDSAVYLCASSLAGGPLNEQFFGPGTRLTVL.

The rearrangement uses TRBV20-1 and TRBJ1-5; D is undetermined. Germline CDR1 DFQATT, CDR2 SNEGSKA (reference sequence). Trimming took off 6 bases at V and 7 bases at J, with 10 bases between the two ends. This CDR3 comprises 11 residues. CDR3 coding DNA: TGCAGTGCCCTGGGGTCCCAGCCCCAGCATTTT. Translated, it gives CSALGSQPQHF.

V gene TRBV6-4 combines with J gene TRBJ2-2; 10 bases map to TRBD2. J lost 1 base, V lost 5 bases, and 1 base had no gene match. Germline CDR1 is MRHNA and CDR2 is SNTAGT. The CDR3 is 15 residues long. DNA of the CDR3: TGTGCCAGCAGTCCTAGCGGGGGGAACACCGGGGAGCTGTTTTTT. Translation: CASSPSGGNTGELFF.

The rearrangement joins TRBV7-2 to TRBJ1-1, with D possibly matching TRBD1 (6 bases). This CDR3 region has 16 residues. The germline V gene encodes CDR1 SGHTA and CDR2 FQGNSA. V lost 7 bases, J lost 2 bases, and 20 bases lay in between. The CDR3 loop reads CASTLSAGQTNTEAFF. The DNA of the CDR3 is TGTGCCAGCACCCTCTCGGCGGGACAAACCAACACTGAAGCTTTCTTT.

The CDR3 region is CASSRGLAGPYNEQFF. The CDR3 nucleotides are TGTGCCAGCAGCCGGGGACTAGCGGGACCCTACAATGAGCAGTTCTTC. V and J are TRBV7-6 and TRBJ2-1; 13 nucleotides agree with TRBD2. CDR1 is SGHVS, CDR2 FNYEAQ, per germline. With V trimmed by 5 bases and J by 2 bases, 3 bases remained unmatched. CDR3 size: 16 residues.

V is TRBV7-9 and J is TRBJ2-1, with D maybe TRBD2 (7 bases). V was pared by 5 bases and J by 3 bases, with 14 bases between. Germline CDR1 is SEHNR and CDR2 is FQNEAQ (reference sequence). The CDR3 is 15 residues long. CDR3 DNA sequence: TGTGCCAGCAGCCCCCGGGGAGGGGGCTACAATGAGCAGTTCTTC. Encoded protein: CASSPRGGGYNEQFF. The complete variable domain, with remaining parts taken from reference TRBV7-9 and TRBJ2-1, reads DTGVSQNPRHKITKRGQNVTFRCDPISEHNRLYWYRQTLGQGPEFLTYFQNEAQLEKSRLLSDRFSAERPKGSFSTLEIQRTEQGDSAMYLCASSPRGGGYNEQFFGPGTRLTVL.

This chain joins TRBV28 and TRBJ1-1, with 7 bases identical to TRBD1. The trim removed 3 bases at V and 1 base at J, leaving 8 bases unmatched. CDR3 length equals 16 residues. CDR1 and CDR2 from the germline V gene are MDHEN and SYDVKM. The CDR3 bases are TGTGCCAGCAGTTTTTCAACGGGACAGCAGAACACTGAAGCTTTCTTT. This encodes CASSFSTGQQNTEAFF.

This chain links TRBV9 with TRBJ1-5; no clear D. This CDR3 spans 13 amino acids. V was pared by 4 bases and J by 6 bases, with 11 bases between. Germline-derived CDR1 and CDR2 are SGDLS and YYNGEE. The CDR3 region is CASSLDWAQPQHF. In DNA, the CDR3 is TGTGCCAGCAGCCTGGACTGGGCTCAGCCCCAGCATTTT.

The chain uses TRBV2 and TRBJ2-7; D is perhaps TRBD1 (5 bases). Germline V gene sequence: CDR1 SNHLY, CDR2 FYNNEI. This CDR3 region has 15 residues. Trimming took off 4 bases at V and 1 base at J, with 14 bases between the two ends. The CDR3 DNA reads TGTGCCAGCAGTGGTAGGGGAAGGCGTTCCTACGAGCAGTACTTC. Its translation is CASSGRGRRSYEQYF.

The genes are TRBV20-1 and TRBJ2-7; a possible D gene is TRBD1 (6 bases). The CDR3 runs 11 residues. Between the trimmed V and J ends, which lost 6 bases and 5 bases, there was a span of 11 bases. The germline V gene encodes CDR1 DFQATT and CDR2 SNEGSKA (reference sequence). CDR3: CSASRGDEQYV. DNA of the CDR3: TGCAGTGCCAGCAGGGGTGACGAGCAGTACGTC.

The chain is built from TRBV5-1 and TRBJ1-1, with D possibly TRBD1 on 5 matching bases. Germline lookup yields CDR1 SGHRS and CDR2 YFSETQ. The CDR3 is 14 residues long. V was clipped by 1 base and J by 2 bases, with 9 bases between them. The CDR3 DNA is TGCGCCAGCAGCTTGCAGGGCTCCAACACTGAAGCTTTCTTT. Protein sequence: CASSLQGSNTEAFF.

This clone was found once. The DNA is omitted, as the CDR3 cannot be located on it reliably, and the CDR3 follows TCRdb's listing. V is TRBV19 and J is TRBJ1-2. CDR1 and CDR2 (germline): LNHDA, SQIVND (reference sequence). The CDR3 is made up of 13 amino acids, end residues included. This chain's CDR3 is CASKTGFGDGYTF.

The V gene is TRBV29-1, the J gene TRBJ2-1; 9 positions match TRBD2. Germline V CDR1 and CDR2: SQVTM, ANQGSEA. The junction had 7 bases not matched to a gene; V was cut back by 3 bases and J by 10 bases. The CDR3 sequence is 13 residues long. The CDR3 protein is CSVEMAGGLEQFF. The CDR3 bases are TGCAGCGTTGAGATGGCGGGGGGGCTCGAGCAGTTCTTC.

The J gene is TRBJ1-3, the V gene TRBV5-6, with D possibly being TRBD1 (5 bases). The CDR3 runs 14 residues. Germline CDR1 SGHDT, CDR2 YYEEEE. V was cut by 1 base and J by 2 bases, with 7 bases left in between. The CDR3 loop reads CASSLRGAGNTIYF. The CDR3 bases are TGTGCCAGCAGCTTGAGGGGAGCTGGAAACACCATATATTTT.